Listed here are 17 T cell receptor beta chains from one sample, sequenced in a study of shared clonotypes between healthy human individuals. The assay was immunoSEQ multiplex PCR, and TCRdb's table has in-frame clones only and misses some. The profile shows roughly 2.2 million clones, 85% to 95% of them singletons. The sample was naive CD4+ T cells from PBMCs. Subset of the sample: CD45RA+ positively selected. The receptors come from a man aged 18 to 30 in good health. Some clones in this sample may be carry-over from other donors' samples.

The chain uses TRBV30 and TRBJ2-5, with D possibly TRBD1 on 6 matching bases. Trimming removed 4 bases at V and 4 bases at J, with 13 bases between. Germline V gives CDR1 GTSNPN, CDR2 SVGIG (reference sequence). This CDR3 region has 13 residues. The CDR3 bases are TGTGCCTGGACTTTAGGGGGAGTAGAGACCCAGTACTTC. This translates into CAWTLGGVETQYF.

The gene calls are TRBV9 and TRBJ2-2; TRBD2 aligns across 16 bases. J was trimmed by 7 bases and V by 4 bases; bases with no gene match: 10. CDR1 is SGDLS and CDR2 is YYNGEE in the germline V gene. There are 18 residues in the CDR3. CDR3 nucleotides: TGTGCCAGCAGCCCACCGGGACTAGCGGGAGGGCCGATCGGGGAGCTGTTTTTT. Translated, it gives CASSPPGLAGGPIGELFF.

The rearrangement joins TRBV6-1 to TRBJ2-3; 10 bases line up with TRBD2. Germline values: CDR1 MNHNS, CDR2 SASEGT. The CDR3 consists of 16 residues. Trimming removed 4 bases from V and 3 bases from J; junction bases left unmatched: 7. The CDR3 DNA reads TGTGCCAGCAGTGGAGGGAGCGGGAGGGCAACAGATACGCAGTATTTT. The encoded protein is CASSGGSGRATDTQYF.

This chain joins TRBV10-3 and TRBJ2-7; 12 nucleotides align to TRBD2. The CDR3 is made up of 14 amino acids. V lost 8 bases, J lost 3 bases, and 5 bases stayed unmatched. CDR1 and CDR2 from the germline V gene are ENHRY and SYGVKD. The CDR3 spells CAIRGLAGNYEQYF. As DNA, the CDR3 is TGTGCCATCCGGGGACTAGCGGGCAACTACGAGCAGTACTTC.

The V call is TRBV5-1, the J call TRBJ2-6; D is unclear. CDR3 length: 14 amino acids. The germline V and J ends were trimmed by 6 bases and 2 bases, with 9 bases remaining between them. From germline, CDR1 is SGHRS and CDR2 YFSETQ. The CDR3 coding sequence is TGCGCCAGCACCGGGCGGACTGGGGCCAACGTCCTGACTTTC. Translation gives CASTGRTGANVLTF.

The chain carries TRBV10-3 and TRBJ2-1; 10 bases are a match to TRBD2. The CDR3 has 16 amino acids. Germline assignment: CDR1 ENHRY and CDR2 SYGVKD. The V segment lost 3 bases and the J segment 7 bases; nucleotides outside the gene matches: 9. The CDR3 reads CAISDKSGGVGNEQFF. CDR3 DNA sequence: TGTGCCATCAGTGATAAAAGCGGGGGGGTCGGGAATGAGCAGTTCTTC.

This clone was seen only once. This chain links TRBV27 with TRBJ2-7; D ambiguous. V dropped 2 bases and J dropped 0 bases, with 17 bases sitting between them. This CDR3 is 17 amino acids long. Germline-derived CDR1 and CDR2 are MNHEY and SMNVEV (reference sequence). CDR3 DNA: TGTGCCAGCAGTTTACGACCCCTAACAAGGAGCTCCTACGAGCAGTACTTC. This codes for CASSLRPLTRSSYEQYF.

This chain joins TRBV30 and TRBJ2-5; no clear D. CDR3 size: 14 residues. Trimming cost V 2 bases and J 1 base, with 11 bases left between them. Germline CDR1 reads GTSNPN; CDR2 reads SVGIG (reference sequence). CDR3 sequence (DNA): TGTGCCTGGAGTTCGTCCGGCCTCCAAGAGACCCAGTACTTC. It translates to CAWSSSGLQETQYF.

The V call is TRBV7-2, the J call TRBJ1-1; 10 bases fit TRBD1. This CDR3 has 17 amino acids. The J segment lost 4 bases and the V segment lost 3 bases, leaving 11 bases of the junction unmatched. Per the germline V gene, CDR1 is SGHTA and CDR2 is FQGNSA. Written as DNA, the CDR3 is TGTGCCAGCAGCTTTCCGGGACAGGGGTATCGAGTCACTGAAGCTTTCTTT. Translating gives CASSFPGQGYRVTEAFF.

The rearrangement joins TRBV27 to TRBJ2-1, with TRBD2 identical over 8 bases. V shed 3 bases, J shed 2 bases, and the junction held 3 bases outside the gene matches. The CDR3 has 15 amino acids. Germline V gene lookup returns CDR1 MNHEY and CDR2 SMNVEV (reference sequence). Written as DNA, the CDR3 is TGTGCCAGCAGTTTCGGGCGGGGGGCCTACAATGAGCAGTTCTTC. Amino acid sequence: CASSFGRGAYNEQFF.

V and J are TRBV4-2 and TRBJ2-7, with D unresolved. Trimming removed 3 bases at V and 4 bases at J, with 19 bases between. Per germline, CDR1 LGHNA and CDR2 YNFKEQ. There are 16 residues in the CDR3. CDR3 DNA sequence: TGTGCCAGCAGCCAGCCCGGTTTGGTTGGGGTTTACGAGCAGTACTTC. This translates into CASSQPGLVGVYEQYF.

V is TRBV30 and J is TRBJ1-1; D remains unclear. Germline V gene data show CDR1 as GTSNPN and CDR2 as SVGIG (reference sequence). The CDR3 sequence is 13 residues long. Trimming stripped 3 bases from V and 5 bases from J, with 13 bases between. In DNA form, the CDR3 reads TGTGCCTGGAGCGCCCACTCTGGGACTGAAGCTTTCTTT. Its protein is CAWSAHSGTEAFF.

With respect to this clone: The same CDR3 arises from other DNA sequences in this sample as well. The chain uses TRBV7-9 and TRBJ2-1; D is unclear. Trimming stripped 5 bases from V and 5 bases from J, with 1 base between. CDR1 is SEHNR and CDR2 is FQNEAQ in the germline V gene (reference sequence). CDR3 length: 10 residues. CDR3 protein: CASSHNEQFF. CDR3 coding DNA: TGTGCCAGCAGCCACAATGAGCAGTTCTTC.

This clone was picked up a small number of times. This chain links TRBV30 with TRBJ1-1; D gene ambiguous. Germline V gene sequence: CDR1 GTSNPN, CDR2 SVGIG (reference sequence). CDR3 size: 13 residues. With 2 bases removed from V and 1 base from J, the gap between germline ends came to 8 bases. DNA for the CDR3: TGTGCCTGGAGTCAACAGTGGAACACTGAAGCTTTCTTT. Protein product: CAWSQQWNTEAFF.

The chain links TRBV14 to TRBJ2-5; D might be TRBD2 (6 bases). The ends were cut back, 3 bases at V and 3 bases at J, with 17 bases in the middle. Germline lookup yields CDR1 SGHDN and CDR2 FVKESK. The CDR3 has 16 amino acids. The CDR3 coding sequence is TGTGCCAGCAGCCACGTACCCGGGAGTCTTAAAGAGACCCAGTACTTC. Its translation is CASSHVPGSLKETQYF. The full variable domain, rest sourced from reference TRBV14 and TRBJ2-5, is EAGVTQFPSHSVIEKGQTVTLRCDPISGHDNLYWYRRVMGKEIKFLLHFVKESKQDESGMPNNRFLAERTGGTYSTLKVQPAELEDSGVYFCASSHVPGSLKETQYFGPGTRLLVL.

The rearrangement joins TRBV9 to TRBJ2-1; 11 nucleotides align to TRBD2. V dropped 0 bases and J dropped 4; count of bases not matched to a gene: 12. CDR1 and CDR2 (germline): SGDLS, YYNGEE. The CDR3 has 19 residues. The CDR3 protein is CASSVDPGWGLAAYNEQFF. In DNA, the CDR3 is TGTGCCAGCAGCGTAGACCCGGGGTGGGGACTAGCGGCATACAATGAGCAGTTCTTC.

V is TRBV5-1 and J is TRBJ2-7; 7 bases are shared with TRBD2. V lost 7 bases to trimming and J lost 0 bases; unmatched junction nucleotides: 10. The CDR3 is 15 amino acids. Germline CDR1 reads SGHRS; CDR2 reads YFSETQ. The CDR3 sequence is CASRFLADSSYEQYF. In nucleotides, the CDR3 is TGCGCCAGCCGATTCCTAGCGGATAGCTCCTACGAGCAGTACTTC.